Listed here are 12 T cell receptor beta chains from one sample, sequenced in a study of T cells in Graves' hyperthyroidism and ophthalmopathy. Amplification yielded TCR beta CDR3 regions, with RNA transcripts as the source. The HTBI primer set was used in a first-round RT-PCR of the TCR CDR3. TCRdb called the multiplex PCR reads again in MiXCR, with one record for every CDR3 protein. The sample lists around 600,000 distinct CDR3 sequences; roughly 15% were seen once. The sequenced sample consisted of blood. Source of these receptors: a woman in her thirties or forties with Graves' ophthalmopathy.

This clonotype showed up many times. This sequence joins TRBV29-1 and TRBJ2-7; 10 nucleotides line up with TRBD1. The germline gives CDR1 SQVTM, CDR2 ANQGSEA. Trimming at V came to 4 bases and at J to 7 bases, leaving 7 bases not matched to a gene. This CDR3 region has 13 residues. The chain's CDR3 is CSVGGTGVWEQYF. DNA of the CDR3: TGCAGCGTTGGAGGGACAGGGGTGTGGGAGCAGTACTTC.

At least ten counts were recorded for this clonotype. The V and J genes are TRBV27 and TRBJ1-5; TRBD1 aligns across 8 bases. This CDR3 has 13 residues. V shed 6 bases and J 6 bases; nucleotides not matched to a gene: 4. Per the germline V gene, CDR1 is MNHEY and CDR2 is SMNVEV (reference sequence). The CDR3 region is CASSLQGGQPQHF. In DNA, the CDR3 is TGTGCCAGCAGCTTACAGGGGGGTCAGCCCCAGCATTTT.

The sample holds many counts of this clonotype. The rearrangement links TRBV11-2 to TRBJ2-7; possibly TRBD2 for D (6 bases). Germline V lookup: CDR1 SGHAT, CDR2 FQNNGV. V dropped 5 bases and J dropped 2 bases, with 13 bases sitting between them. The CDR3 is 14 amino acids. CDR3 residues: CASSAVGGPYEQYF. CDR3 nucleotides: TGTGCCAGCAGCGCCGTCGGGGGTCCCTACGAGCAGTACTTC. Using reference TRBV11-2 and TRBJ2-7 for the parts outside the CDR3, the full variable domain is EAGVAQSPRYKIIEKRQSVAFWCNPISGHATLYWYQQILGQGPKLLIQFQNNGVVDDSQLPKDRFSAERLKGVDSTLKIQPAKLEDSAVYLCASSAVGGPYEQYFGPGTRLTVT.

This clonotype was detected only a few times. Since a much larger clone is just one base distant, this may be a read error. The CDR3 is CASSLRGISTDTQYF. The CDR3 DNA is TGTGCCAGCAGTCTCCGTGGTATCAGCACAGATACGCAGTATTTT. V usage is TRBV2 and J usage is TRBJ2-3; D not certain. There are 15 residues in the CDR3. Germline values: CDR1 SNHLY, CDR2 FYNNEI. Trimming left V 5 bases short and J 0 bases short, with 12 bases between.

This clonotype was found a few times. This chain joins TRBV28 and TRBJ2-1; D remains ambiguous. Germline V lookup: CDR1 MDHEN, CDR2 SYDVKM. Trimming left V 6 bases short and J 8 bases short, with 8 bases between. The CDR3 contains 11 residues. The CDR3 DNA follows: TGTGCCAGCAGCCATAACCATGAGCAGTTCTTC. This translates into CASSHNHEQFF.

V is TRBV28 and J is TRBJ2-7, with TRBD1 identical over 10 bases. With 6 bases clipped from V and 5 bases from J, the junction kept 4 bases outside the gene matches. The CDR3 has 13 amino acids. Germline lookup yields CDR1 MDHEN and CDR2 SYDVKM. CDR3 DNA: TGTGCCAGCAGATGGGACAGGGGCAACGAGCAGTACTTC. Translating gives CASRWDRGNEQYF.

The gene calls are TRBV7-2 and TRBJ2-7; a possible D gene is TRBD2 (5 bases). CDR3 length: 14 residues. Germline V lookup: CDR1 SGHTA, CDR2 FQGNSA. With 5 bases removed from V and 4 bases from J, the gap between germline ends came to 15 bases. The chain's CDR3 is CASSPWVGVYEQYF. In DNA, the CDR3 is TGTGCCAGCAGCCCCTGGGTCGGGGTTTACGAGCAGTACTTC.

This sequence joins TRBV18 and TRBJ2-4; TRBD1 matches at 9 bases. The junction had 7 bases not matched to a gene; V was cut back by 6 bases and J by 4 bases. The CDR3 totals 15 residues. The germline V gene has CDR1 KGHSH and CDR2 LQKENI. The CDR3 DNA follows: TGTGCCAGCTCGCCTCCGGGACAGGGTAAAAACATTCAGTACTTC. It specifies CASSPPGQGKNIQYF.

There are many counts of this clonotype. The chain couples TRBV5-1 to TRBJ2-7; TRBD1 aligns across 8 bases. V was pared by 4 bases and J by 2 bases, with 5 bases of the junction left unmatched. CDR3 length equals 14 residues. Germline-derived CDR1 and CDR2 are SGHRS and YFSETQ. The CDR3 spells CASSPTGVTYEQYF. CDR3 nucleotides: TGCGCCAGCAGCCCGACAGGGGTAACCTACGAGCAGTACTTC.

This clonotype was seen many times. This chain connects TRBV3-1 to TRBJ1-1, with 9 positions matching TRBD1. This CDR3 has 14 residues. Trimming at V came to 4 bases and at J to 5 bases, leaving 5 bases not matched to a gene. Per germline, CDR1 LGHDT and CDR2 YNNKEL (reference sequence). CDR3 coding DNA: TGTGCCAGCAGCCTCCGCGGACAGGGGACTGAAGCTTTCTTT. Its translation is CASSLRGQGTEAFF.

This clonotype has a count of ten or more. This sequence joins TRBV28 and TRBJ2-3; 7 positions agree with TRBD2. This CDR3 comprises 16 residues. CDR1 and CDR2 from the germline V gene are MDHEN and SYDVKM. The ends lost 6 bases at V and 0 bases at J; junction bases unmatched: 9. CDR3 in DNA: TGTGCCAGCAGGTTTGCGGGAGAATTTAGCACAGATACGCAGTATTTT. This codes for CASRFAGEFSTDTQYF.

The table lists this clonotype with many counts. This chain joins TRBV2 and TRBJ2-2; TRBD2 matches at 7 bases. V lost 5 bases and J lost 6; bases outside the gene matches: 12. CDR1 and CDR2 (germline): SNHLY, FYNNEI. The CDR3 is made up of 16 amino acids. Here the CDR3 DNA reads TGTGCCAGCAGTAGCTTAGCGGGTCTCGGGGCCGGGGAGCTGTTTTTT. This translates into CASSSLAGLGAGELFF.